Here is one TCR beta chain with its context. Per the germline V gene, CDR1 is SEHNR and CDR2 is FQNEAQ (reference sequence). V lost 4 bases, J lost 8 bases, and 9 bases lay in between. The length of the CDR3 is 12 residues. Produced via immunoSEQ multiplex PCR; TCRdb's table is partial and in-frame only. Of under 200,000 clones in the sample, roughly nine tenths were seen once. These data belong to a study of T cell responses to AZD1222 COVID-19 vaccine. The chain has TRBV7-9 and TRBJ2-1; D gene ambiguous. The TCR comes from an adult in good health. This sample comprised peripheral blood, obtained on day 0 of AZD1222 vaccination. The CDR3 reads CASSSQADEQFF. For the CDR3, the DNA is TGTGCCAGCAGCTCCCAAGCAGATGAGCAGTTCTTC.